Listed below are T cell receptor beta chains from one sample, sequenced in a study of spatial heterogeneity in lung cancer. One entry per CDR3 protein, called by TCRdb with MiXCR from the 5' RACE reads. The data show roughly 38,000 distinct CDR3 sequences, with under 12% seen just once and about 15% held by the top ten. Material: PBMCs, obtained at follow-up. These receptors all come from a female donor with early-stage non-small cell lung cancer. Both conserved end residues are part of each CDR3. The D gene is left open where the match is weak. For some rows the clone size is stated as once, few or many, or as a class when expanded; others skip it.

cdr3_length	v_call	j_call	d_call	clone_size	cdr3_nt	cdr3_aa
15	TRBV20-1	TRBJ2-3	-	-	TGCAGTGCTGGAGAGGGATATTCTAGCACAGATACGCAGTATTTT	CSAGEGYSSTDTQYF
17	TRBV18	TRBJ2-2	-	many	TGTGCCAGCTCACTTTCTGGCCAGCGGGCGGACACCGGGGAGCTGTTTTTT	CASSLSGQRADTGELFF
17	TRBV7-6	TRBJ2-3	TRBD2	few	TGTGCCAGCAGCTTAGGGACTAGCGGGGTACCCACAGATACGCAGTATTTT	CASSLGTSGVPTDTQYF
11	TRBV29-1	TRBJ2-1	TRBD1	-	TGCAGCGTGGGACAGGGGGATGAGCAGTTCTTC	CSVGQGDEQFF
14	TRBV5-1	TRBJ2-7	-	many	TGCGCCAGCAGGGGGTTCCAGAGCTCCTACGAGCAGTACTTC	CASRGFQSSYEQYF
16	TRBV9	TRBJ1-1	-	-	TGTGCCAGCAGCGTAGATGGAACAGGGAGGAACACTGAAGCTTTCTTT	CASSVDGTGRNTEAFF
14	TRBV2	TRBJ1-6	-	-	TGTGCCAGCAGCGAGGCAGGCGGGACAACACCCCTCCACTTT	CASSEAGGTTPLHF
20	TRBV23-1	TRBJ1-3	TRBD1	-	TGCGCCAGCAGTCTCGCTGGGGGTCCGCGGGACAGGGGGCTTGGAAACACCATATATTTT	CASSLAGGPRDRGLGNTIYF
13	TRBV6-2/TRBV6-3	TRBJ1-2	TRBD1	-	TGTGCCAGCCTAAGGGGGCGCGGATATGGCTACACCTTC	CASLRGRGYGYTF
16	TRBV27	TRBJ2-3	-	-	TGTGCCAGCAGTTTGTTCCAGTGGGGGAGCACAGATACGCAGTATTTT	CASSLFQWGSTDTQYF
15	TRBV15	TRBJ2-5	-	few	TGTGCCACCAGCAGATCCATCGGTAACGAAGAGACCCAGTACTTC	CATSRSIGNEETQYF
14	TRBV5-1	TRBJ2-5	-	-	TGCGCCAGCAGCTTAACTAGCATTCAGGAGACCCAGTACTTC	CASSLTSIQETQYF
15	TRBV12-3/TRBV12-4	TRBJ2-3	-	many	TGTGCCAGCAGTTTAGGGGCAGGGAGCACAGATACGCAGTATTTT	CASSLGAGSTDTQYF
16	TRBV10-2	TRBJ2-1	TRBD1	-	TGCGCCAGCAGTGACTGGGACAGGGGGCTTCACGGTGAGCAGTTCTTC	CASSDWDRGLHGEQFF
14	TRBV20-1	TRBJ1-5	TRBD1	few	TGCAGTGCTTCCCCGACAGGGGTGGATCAGCCCCAGCATTTT	CSASPTGVDQPQHF
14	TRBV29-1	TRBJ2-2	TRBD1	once	TGCAGCGCTCACCGACAGGGGCACACCGGGGAGCTGTTTTTT	CSAHRQGHTGELFF
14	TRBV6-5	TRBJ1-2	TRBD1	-	TGTGCCAGCAGGGAGAACAGGGGACGCTATGGCTACACCTTC	CASRENRGRYGYTF
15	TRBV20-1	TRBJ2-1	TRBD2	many	TGCAGTGCTAGAGGGACTAGCGGGGGGGCGAATGAGCAGTTCTTC	CSARGTSGGANEQFF
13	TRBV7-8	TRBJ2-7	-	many	TGTGCCAGCAGCTTAGACAGGATCGGCGAGCAGTACTTC	CASSLDRIGEQYF
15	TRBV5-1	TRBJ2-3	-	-	TGCGCCAGCAGCTTGGCGGCGGGGGCCGCAGATACGCAGTATTTT	CASSLAAGAADTQYF
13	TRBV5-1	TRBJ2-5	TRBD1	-	TGCGCCAGCAGTTACTCCACTGACAGGGCCCAGTACTTC	CASSYSTDRAQYF
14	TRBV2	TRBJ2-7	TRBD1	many	TGTGCCAGCAGTCCGGACAGGGGGCTGTACGAGCAGTACTTC	CASSPDRGLYEQYF
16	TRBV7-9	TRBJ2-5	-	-	TGTGCCAGCAGTCCAAGACTTTCTTCGGTTGGAGAGACCCAGTACTTC	CASSPRLSSVGETQYF
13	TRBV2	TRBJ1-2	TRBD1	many	TGTGCCAGCAGTGGGACAGGGGCTGTTGGCTACACCTTC	CASSGTGAVGYTF
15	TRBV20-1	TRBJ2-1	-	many	TGCAGTGCTAGAGCTCTGGGGGCCGGAGACAATGAGCAGTTCTTC	CSARALGAGDNEQFF
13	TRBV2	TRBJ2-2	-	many	TGTGCCAGCAGTAACAGGAACACCGGGGAGCTGTTTTTT	CASSNRNTGELFF